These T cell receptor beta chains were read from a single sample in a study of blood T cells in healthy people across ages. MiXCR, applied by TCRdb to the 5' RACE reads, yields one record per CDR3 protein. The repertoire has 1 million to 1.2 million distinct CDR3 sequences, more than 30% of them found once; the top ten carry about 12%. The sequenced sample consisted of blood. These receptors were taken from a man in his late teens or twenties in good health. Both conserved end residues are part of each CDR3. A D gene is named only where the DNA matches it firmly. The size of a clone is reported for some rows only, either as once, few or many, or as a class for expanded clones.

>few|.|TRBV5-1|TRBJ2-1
TGCGCCAGCAGCTGGGCTACGGGACTGAATGAGCAGTTCTTC
CASSWATGLNEQFF
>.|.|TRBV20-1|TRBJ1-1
TGCAGTGCTAGAGGGTCAGACATGAACACTGAAGCTTTCTTT
CSARGSDMNTEAFF
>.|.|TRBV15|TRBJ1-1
TGTGCCACCTCCGGGGAAGGTATACGGCAATACGCTGAAGCTTTCTTT
CATSGEGIRQYAEAFF
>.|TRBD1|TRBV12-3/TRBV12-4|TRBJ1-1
TGTGCCGGCAGACCCCAGGGGGTCACTGAAGCTTTCTTT
CAGRPQGVTEAFF
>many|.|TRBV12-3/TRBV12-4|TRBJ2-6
TGTGCCAGCAGTTTCCACCAGGGTTCTGGGGCCAACGTCCTGACTTTC
CASSFHQGSGANVLTF
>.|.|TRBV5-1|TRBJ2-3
TGCGCCAGCAGGTTGTATAGCACAGATACGCAGTATTTT
CASRLYSTDTQYF
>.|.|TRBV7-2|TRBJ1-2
TGTGCCAGCAGGTCTAGCGGGCATGGCTACACCTTC
CASRSSGHGYTF
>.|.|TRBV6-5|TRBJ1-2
TGTGCCAGCAGTTCAAGACAGAGTAATCGGTATGGCTACACCTTC
CASSSRQSNRYGYTF
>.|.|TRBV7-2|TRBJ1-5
TGTGCCAGCAGCTTAGATTATCAGCCCCAGCATTTT
CASSLDYQPQHF
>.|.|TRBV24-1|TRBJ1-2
TGTGCCACCAGTGATTCCCACGGGACGGCTGGCTACACCTTC
CATSDSHGTAGYTF
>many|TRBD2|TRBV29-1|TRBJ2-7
TGCAGCGTTGAGGCTCGGACTAGCGGGGACTACGAGCAGTACTTC
CSVEARTSGDYEQYF
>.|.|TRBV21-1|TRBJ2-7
TGTGCCAGCATAGACGAGCGGGGGTACAATGAGCAGTACTTC
CASIDERGYNEQYF
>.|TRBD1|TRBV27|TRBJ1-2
TGTGCCAGCAGTTTCGACCGGGACAGGGGCTCTTCTAACTATGGCTACACCTTC
CASSFDRDRGSSNYGYTF
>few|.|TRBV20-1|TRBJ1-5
TGCAGTGCTCTAGACACCAACAATCAGCCCCAGCATTTT
CSALDTNNQPQHF
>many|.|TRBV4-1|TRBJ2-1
TGCGCCAGCAGCCAAAGAGCGGACTCCTACAATGAGCAGTTCTTC
CASSQRADSYNEQFF
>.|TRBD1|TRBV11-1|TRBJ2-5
TGTGCCAGCAGCACCCGGACAGGCACGGTTAAAGAGACCCAGTACTTC
CASSTRTGTVKETQYF
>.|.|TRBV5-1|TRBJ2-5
TGCGCCAGCAGCGCTTCAACAAGCTCCTACAATGAGCAGTACTTC
CASSASTSSYNEQYF
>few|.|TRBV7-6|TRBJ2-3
TGTGCCAGCAGCTTAAATCGGCGGTTAACAGATACGCAGTATTTT
CASSLNRRLTDTQYF
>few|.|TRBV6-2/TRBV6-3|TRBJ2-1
TGTGCCAGCAGCAGCTACAGAGTGGGTGAGCAGTTCTTC
CASSSYRVGEQFF
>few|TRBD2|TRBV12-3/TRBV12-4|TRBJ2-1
TGTGCCAGCAGCACCGGACTAGCGGGGGGGCATGAGCAGTTCTTC
CASSTGLAGGHEQFF
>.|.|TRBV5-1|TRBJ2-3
TGCGCCAGCAGCCGACTTACCTCGAGCACAGATACGCAGTATTTT
CASSRLTSSTDTQYF
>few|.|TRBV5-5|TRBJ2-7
TGTGCCAGCAGCCCATCTCGCGAGCAGTACTTC
CASSPSREQYF
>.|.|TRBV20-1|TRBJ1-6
TGCAGTGCTACCCCGGGATATAATTCACCCCTCCACTTT
CSATPGYNSPLHF
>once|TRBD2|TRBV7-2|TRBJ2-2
TGTGCCAGCAGCTTAGGCCCCCCAGCGGGGGGGAACACCGGGGAGCTGTTTTTT
CASSLGPPAGGNTGELFF